A selection of T cell receptor beta chains follows, all from one sample in a study of spatial heterogeneity in lung cancer. Each CDR3 protein gets one entry after TCRdb re-called the 5' RACE reads with MiXCR. The sample consists of 24,000 or so distinct CDR3 sequences, 8.8% of them appearing once. Specimen: lung tumor tissue, collected at surgery. The receptors originated from a male donor with early-stage non-small cell lung cancer. Each CDR3 is given with its conserved first and last residue. D genes are given only for firm matches. Not every row has a clone size; where given, it reads once, few, many or a size class.

CDR3: CASSETSGNYNEQFF; DNA: TGCGCCAGCAGCGAGACTAGCGGAAACTACAATGAGCAGTTCTTC; V: TRBV4-1; D: TRBD2; J: TRBJ2-1; size: NA
CDR3: CASSYWDSTDTQYF; DNA: TGTGCCAGCAGTTACTGGGACAGCACAGATACGCAGTATTTT; V: TRBV6-2/TRBV6-3; D: NA; J: TRBJ2-3; size: many
CDR3: CASSQARTRYTGELFF; DNA: TGTGCCAGCAGCCAAGCCCGGACACGATACACCGGGGAGCTGTTTTTT; V: TRBV4-2; D: NA; J: TRBJ2-2; size: many
CDR3: CASSLVGGASYEQYF; DNA: TGTGCCAGCAGCTTAGTCGGGGGGGCTTCCTACGAGCAGTACTTC; V: TRBV7-6; D: TRBD2; J: TRBJ2-7; size: many
CDR3: CASSQALDYYEQYF; DNA: TGCGCCAGCAGCCAAGCTCTAGACTACTACGAGCAGTACTTC; V: TRBV4-1; D: NA; J: TRBJ2-7; size: NA
CDR3: CASNSGTEGTEAFF; DNA: TGTGCCAGCAACTCCGGGACGGAGGGTACTGAAGCTTTCTTT; V: TRBV9; D: NA; J: TRBJ1-1; size: many
CDR3: CASSSRGLTDTQYF; DNA: TGTGCCAGCAGCTCGAGGGGGCTTACAGATACGCAGTATTTT; V: TRBV28; D: TRBD1; J: TRBJ2-3; size: many
CDR3: CSVKRGSYNEQFF; DNA: TGCAGCGTGAAAAGAGGCTCCTACAATGAGCAGTTCTTC; V: TRBV29-1; D: NA; J: TRBJ2-1; size: many
CDR3: CAIKDRGYGYTF; DNA: TGTGCCATCAAGGACAGAGGGTATGGCTACACCTTC; V: TRBV28; D: NA; J: TRBJ1-2; size: large
CDR3: CASSRRLAGGLTDTQYF; DNA: TGTGCCAGCAGCCGCCGCCTAGCGGGGGGGCTCACAGATACGCAGTATTTT; V: TRBV13; D: TRBD2; J: TRBJ2-3; size: many
CDR3: CASSHYRGETQYF; DNA: TGTGCCAGCAGCCATTACAGGGGTGAGACCCAGTACTTC; V: TRBV7-2; D: TRBD1; J: TRBJ2-5; size: few
CDR3: CASSPESLPYNEQFF; DNA: TGCGCCAGCAGCCCAGAATCACTTCCTTACAATGAGCAGTTCTTC; V: TRBV4-3; D: NA; J: TRBJ2-1; size: many
CDR3: CASSPPGLVGGTQYF; DNA: TGTGCCAGCAGCCCTCCGGGACTAGTAGGTGGGACCCAGTACTTC; V: TRBV9; D: TRBD2; J: TRBJ2-5; size: many
CDR3: CASSQRSGGANVLTF; DNA: TGTGCCAGCAGCCAGAGGTCGGGTGGGGCCAACGTCCTGACTTTC; V: TRBV4-2; D: NA; J: TRBJ2-6; size: few
CDR3: CASSQDRGQDQPQHF; DNA: TGCGCCAGCAGCCAAGACAGGGGGCAAGATCAGCCCCAGCATTTT; V: TRBV4-3; D: TRBD1; J: TRBJ1-5; size: NA
CDR3: CASSPERYEQYF; DNA: TGTGCCAGCAGCCCCGAGCGCTACGAGCAGTACTTC; V: TRBV6-2/TRBV6-3; D: NA; J: TRBJ2-7; size: few
CDR3: CASSVEDRGQETQYF; DNA: TGTGCCAGCAGCGTAGAGGACAGGGGCCAAGAGACCCAGTACTTC; V: TRBV9; D: TRBD1; J: TRBJ2-5; size: NA
CDR3: CASSWGQFNEQFF; DNA: TGTGCCAGCAGCTGGGGACAGTTCAATGAGCAGTTCTTC; V: TRBV7-2; D: TRBD1; J: TRBJ2-1; size: NA
CDR3: CASSFGLSSYNEQFF; DNA: TGTGCCAGCAGCTTCGGACTGAGCTCCTACAATGAGCAGTTCTTC; V: TRBV7-3; D: NA; J: TRBJ2-1; size: NA
CDR3: CASSAQGGSSGNTIYF; DNA: TGTGCCAGCAGCGCCCAGGGGGGAAGCTCCGGAAACACCATATATTTT; V: TRBV7-9; D: TRBD1; J: TRBJ1-3; size: many
CDR3: CASSFPARTGKSGHTF; DNA: TGTGCCAGCAGTTTCCCTGCCCGGACAGGAAAGAGCGGGCACACCTTC; V: TRBV28; D: TRBD1; J: TRBJ1-2; size: medium-sized
CDR3: CASSPGTGFEQYF; DNA: TGTGCCAGCAGCCCCGGGACAGGGTTCGAGCAGTACTTC; V: TRBV6-5; D: TRBD1; J: TRBJ2-7; size: few
CDR3: CASSSQRYRPQHF; DNA: TGTGCCAGCAGCTCACAGAGGTATCGGCCCCAGCATTTT; V: TRBV7-2; D: NA; J: TRBJ1-5; size: NA
CDR3: CAISGQVNTEAFF; DNA: TGTGCCATCAGTGGCCAGGTGAACACTGAAGCTTTCTTT; V: TRBV10-3; D: NA; J: TRBJ1-1; size: once
CDR3: CASRSGPFTDTQYF; DNA: TGTGCCAGCAGGAGCGGGCCGTTCACAGATACGCAGTATTTT; V: TRBV6-2/TRBV6-3; D: NA; J: TRBJ2-3; size: NA
CDR3: CSTLRGQGSSPLHF; DNA: TGCAGTACCCTGAGGGGACAGGGGTCTTCACCCCTCCACTTT; V: TRBV20-1; D: TRBD1; J: TRBJ1-6; size: medium-sized
CDR3: CSASVTGAPTQYF; DNA: TGCAGTGCTTCGGTGACAGGGGCGCCTACGCAGTATTTT; V: TRBV20-1; D: TRBD1; J: TRBJ2-3; size: many
CDR3: CASSLALEGNEQFF; DNA: TGCGCCAGCAGCTTGGCCCTGGAGGGGAATGAGCAGTTCTTC; V: TRBV5-1; D: NA; J: TRBJ2-1; size: NA
CDR3: CASTRASYEQYF; DNA: TGTGCCAGCACCAGGGCCTCCTACGAGCAGTACTTC; V: TRBV6-2/TRBV6-3; D: NA; J: TRBJ2-7; size: many
CDR3: CASSRADASYEQYF; DNA: TGTGCCAGCAGCCGAGCTGATGCTTCCTACGAGCAGTACTTC; V: TRBV3-1; D: NA; J: TRBJ2-7; size: NA
CDR3: CASRRGRSTEAFF; DNA: TGTGCCAGCAGGAGAGGGCGCAGCACTGAAGCTTTCTTT; V: TRBV12-3/TRBV12-4; D: NA; J: TRBJ1-1; size: many
CDR3: CASSPRDRAGNEQFF; DNA: TGTGCCAGCAGTCCTCGGGACAGGGCTGGCAATGAGCAGTTCTTC; V: TRBV27; D: TRBD1; J: TRBJ2-1; size: few
CDR3: CASSSPLGTNTGELFF; DNA: TGTGCCAGCAGCTCCCCCCTAGGGACGAACACCGGGGAGCTGTTTTTT; V: TRBV28; D: NA; J: TRBJ2-2; size: many
CDR3: CASRLAGGVNTGELFF; DNA: TGTGCCAGCAGGCTAGCGGGAGGGGTGAACACCGGGGAGCTGTTTTTT; V: TRBV7-2; D: TRBD2; J: TRBJ2-2; size: many
CDR3: CASSLIGGGLQEQFF; DNA: TGTGCCAGCAGTTTAATCGGGGGAGGGCTACAGGAGCAGTTCTTC; V: TRBV12-3/TRBV12-4; D: TRBD2; J: TRBJ2-1; size: many
CDR3: CAISPGETQYF; DNA: TGTGCCATCAGCCCCGGAGAGACCCAGTACTTC; V: TRBV10-3; D: NA; J: TRBJ2-5; size: many